This record covers a single T cell receptor beta chain. Its target is unknown. The data belong to a study of early T cells in non-severe SARS-CoV-2 infection. Across the study: Chains from this unsorted whole-blood bulk RNA could not be paired. Study findings and constraints: Anti-spike CD8 responses were favored by VDJdb matching, which missed private and CD4 specificities.

The CDR3 extends over 15 amino acids. Deletions cut 4 bases from V and 6 bases from J, with 19 bases between. The V gene's germline CDR1 is DFQATT and CDR2 SNEGSKA (reference sequence). Each single cDNA molecule received a unique molecular identifier. TCRdb fed the 5' RACE reads into MiXCR, producing one record per CDR3 protein. The top ten hold around 7.5% of the sample, which has some 83,000 distinct CDR3 sequences, 10% seen once. Source: whole blood, taken at baseline. The rearrangement links TRBV20-1 to TRBJ2-1; D is possibly TRBD1 or TRBD2 (5 bases each). The sequence was obtained from an adult who was a healthcare worker with PCR-confirmed SARS-CoV-2 infection or an uninfected control (not recorded which). The CDR3 loop is CSATMGSITGNEQFF. In DNA, the CDR3 is TGCAGTGCTACCATGGGGAGTATAACAGGCAATGAGCAGTTCTTC.